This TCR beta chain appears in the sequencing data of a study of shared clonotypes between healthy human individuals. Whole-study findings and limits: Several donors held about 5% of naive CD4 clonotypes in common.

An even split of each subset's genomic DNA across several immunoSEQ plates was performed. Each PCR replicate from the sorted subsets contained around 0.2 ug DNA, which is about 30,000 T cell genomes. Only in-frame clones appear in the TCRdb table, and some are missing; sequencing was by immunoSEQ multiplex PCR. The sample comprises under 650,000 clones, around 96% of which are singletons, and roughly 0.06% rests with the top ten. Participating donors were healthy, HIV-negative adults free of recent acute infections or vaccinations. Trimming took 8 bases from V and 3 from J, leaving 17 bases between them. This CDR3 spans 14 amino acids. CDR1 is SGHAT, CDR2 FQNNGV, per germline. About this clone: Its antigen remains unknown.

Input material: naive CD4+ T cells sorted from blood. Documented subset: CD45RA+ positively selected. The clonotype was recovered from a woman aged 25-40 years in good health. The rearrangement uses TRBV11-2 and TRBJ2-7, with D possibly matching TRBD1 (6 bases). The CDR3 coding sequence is TGTGCCAGCTTCACCCCACAGGGAAACTACGAGCAGTACTTC. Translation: CASFTPQGNYEQYF.